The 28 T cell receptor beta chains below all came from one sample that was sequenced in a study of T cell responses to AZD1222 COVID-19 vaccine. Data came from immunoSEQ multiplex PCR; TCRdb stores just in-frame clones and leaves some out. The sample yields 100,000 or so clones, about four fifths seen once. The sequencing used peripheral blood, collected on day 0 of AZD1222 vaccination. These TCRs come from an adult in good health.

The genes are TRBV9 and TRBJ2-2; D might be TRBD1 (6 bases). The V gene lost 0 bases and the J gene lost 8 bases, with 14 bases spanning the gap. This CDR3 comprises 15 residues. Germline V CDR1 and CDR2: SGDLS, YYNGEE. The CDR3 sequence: CASSVVGQSIGELFF. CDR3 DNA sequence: TGTGCCAGCAGCGTAGTTGGACAGTCGATTGGGGAGCTGTTTTTT.

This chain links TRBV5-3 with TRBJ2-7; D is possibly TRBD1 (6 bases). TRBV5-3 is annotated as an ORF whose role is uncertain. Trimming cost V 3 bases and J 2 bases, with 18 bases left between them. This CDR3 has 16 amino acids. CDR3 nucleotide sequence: TGTGCCAGAAGCTCACCCGGTGAACAGGGAACCTACGAGCAGTACGTC. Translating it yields CARSSPGEQGTYEQYV.

CDR3 sequence reads: CASKEQGANTGELFF. The DNA of the CDR3 is TGTGCCAGTAAGGAACAGGGGGCGAACACCGGGGAGCTGTTTTTT. This sequence joins TRBV19 and TRBJ2-2, with TRBD1 identical over 8 bases. After removal of 7 bases from V and 0 bases from J, the junction contained 4 bases not matched to a gene. Germline V gene data show CDR1 as LNHDA and CDR2 as SQIVND (reference sequence). The CDR3 has 15 residues.

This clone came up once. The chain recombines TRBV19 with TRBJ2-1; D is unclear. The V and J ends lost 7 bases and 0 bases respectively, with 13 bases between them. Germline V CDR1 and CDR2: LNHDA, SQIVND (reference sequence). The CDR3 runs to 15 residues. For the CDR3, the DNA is TGTGCCAGTACCCAAACAAGAAGCTCCTACAATGAGCAGTTCTTC. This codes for CASTQTRSSYNEQFF.

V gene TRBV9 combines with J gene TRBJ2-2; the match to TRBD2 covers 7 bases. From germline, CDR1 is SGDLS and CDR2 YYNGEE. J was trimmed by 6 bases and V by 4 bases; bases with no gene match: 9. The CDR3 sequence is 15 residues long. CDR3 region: CASSPSGGVAGELFF. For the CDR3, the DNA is TGTGCCAGCAGCCCCTCGGGGGGAGTTGCCGGGGAGCTGTTTTTT. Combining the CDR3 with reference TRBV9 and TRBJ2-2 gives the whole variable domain DSGVTQTPKHLITATGQRVTLRCSPRSGDLSVYWYQQSLDQGLQFLIQYYNGEERAKGNILERFSAQQFPDLHSELNLSSLELGDSALYFCASSPSGGVAGELFFGEGSRLTVL.

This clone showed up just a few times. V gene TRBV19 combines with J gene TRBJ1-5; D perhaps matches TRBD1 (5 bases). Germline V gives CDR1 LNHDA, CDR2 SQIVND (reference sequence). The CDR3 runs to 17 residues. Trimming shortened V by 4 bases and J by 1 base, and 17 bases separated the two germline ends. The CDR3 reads CASSKSEGTLSNQPQHF. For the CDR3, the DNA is TGTGCCAGTAGTAAATCAGAGGGGACCTTAAGCAATCAGCCCCAGCATTTT.

The CDR3 sequence is CAWTGGGTEAFF. The CDR3 nucleotides are TGTGCCTGGACGGGGGGTGGGACTGAAGCTTTCTTT. The rearrangement joins TRBV30 to TRBJ1-1; a possible D gene is TRBD1 (5 bases). CDR1 and CDR2 from the germline V gene are GTSNPN and SVGIG (reference sequence). The ends were cut back, 4 bases at V and 5 bases at J, with 11 bases in the middle. The CDR3 has 12 residues.

The CDR3 DNA sequence: TGTGCCAGCAGCGAGGGGGCGAGGTGGGGAGCTTTCTTT. The encoded protein is CASSEGARWGAFF. The chain combines TRBV7-2 with TRBJ1-1; the match to TRBD1 covers 7 bases. The CDR3 totals 13 residues. From germline, CDR1 is SGHTA and CDR2 FQGNSA. V lost 5 bases to trimming and J lost 10 bases; unmatched junction nucleotides: 10.

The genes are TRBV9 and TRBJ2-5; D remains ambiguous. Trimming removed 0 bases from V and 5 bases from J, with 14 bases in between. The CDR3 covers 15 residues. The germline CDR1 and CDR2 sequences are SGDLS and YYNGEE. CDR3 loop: CASSVGLALGETQYF. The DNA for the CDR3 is TGTGCCAGCAGCGTAGGACTCGCCCTCGGGGAGACCCAGTACTTC. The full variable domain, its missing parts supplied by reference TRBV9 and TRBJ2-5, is DSGVTQTPKHLITATGQRVTLRCSPRSGDLSVYWYQQSLDQGLQFLIQYYNGEERAKGNILERFSAQQFPDLHSELNLSSLELGDSALYFCASSVGLALGETQYFGPGTRLLVL.

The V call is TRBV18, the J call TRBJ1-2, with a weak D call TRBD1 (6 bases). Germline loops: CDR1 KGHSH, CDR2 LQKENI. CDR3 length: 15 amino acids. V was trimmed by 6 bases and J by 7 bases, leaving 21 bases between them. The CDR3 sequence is CASSRRGGGDRGYTF. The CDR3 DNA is TGTGCCAGCTCCCGGAGAGGGGGGGGCGATCGTGGCTACACCTTC. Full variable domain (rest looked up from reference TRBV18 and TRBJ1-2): NAGVMQNPRHLVRRRGQEARLRCSPMKGHSHVYWYRQLPEEGLKFMVYLQKENIIDESGMPKERFSAEFPKEGPSILRIQQVVRGDSAAYFCASSRRGGGDRGYTFGSGTRLTVV.

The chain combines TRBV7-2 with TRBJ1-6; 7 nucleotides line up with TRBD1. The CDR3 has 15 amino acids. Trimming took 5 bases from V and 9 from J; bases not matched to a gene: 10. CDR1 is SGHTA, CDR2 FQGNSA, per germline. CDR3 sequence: CASSIQGVGGSPLHF. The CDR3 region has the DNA TGTGCCAGCAGCATTCAGGGGGTAGGTGGTTCACCCCTCCACTTT.

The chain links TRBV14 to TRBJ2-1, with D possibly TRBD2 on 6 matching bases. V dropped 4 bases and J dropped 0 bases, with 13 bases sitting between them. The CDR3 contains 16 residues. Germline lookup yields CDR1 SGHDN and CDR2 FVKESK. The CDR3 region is CASSPIADNSYNEQFF. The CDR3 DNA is TGTGCCAGCAGCCCAATAGCGGACAACTCCTACAATGAGCAGTTCTTC. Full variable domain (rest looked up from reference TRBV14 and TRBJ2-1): EAGVTQFPSHSVIEKGQTVTLRCDPISGHDNLYWYRRVMGKEIKFLLHFVKESKQDESGMPNNRFLAERTGGTYSTLKVQPAELEDSGVYFCASSPIADNSYNEQFFGPGTRLTVL.

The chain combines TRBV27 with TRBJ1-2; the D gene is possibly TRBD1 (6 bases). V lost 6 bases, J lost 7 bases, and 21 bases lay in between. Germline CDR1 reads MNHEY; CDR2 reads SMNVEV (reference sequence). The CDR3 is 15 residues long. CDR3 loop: CASRKTGGPPGGYTF. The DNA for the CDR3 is TGTGCCAGCAGAAAAACGGGGGGGCCTCCAGGTGGCTACACCTTC.

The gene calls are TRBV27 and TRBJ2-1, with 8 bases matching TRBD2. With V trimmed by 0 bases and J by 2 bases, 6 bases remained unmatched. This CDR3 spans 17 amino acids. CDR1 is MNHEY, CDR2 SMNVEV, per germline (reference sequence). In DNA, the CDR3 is TGTGCCAGCAGTTTATCGGCACTAGCGGTGACCTACAATGAGCAGTTCTTC. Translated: CASSLSALAVTYNEQFF.

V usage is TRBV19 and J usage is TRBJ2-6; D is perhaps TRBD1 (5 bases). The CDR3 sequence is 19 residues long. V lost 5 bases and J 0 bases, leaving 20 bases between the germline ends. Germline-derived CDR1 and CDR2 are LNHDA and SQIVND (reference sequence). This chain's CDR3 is CASSPAAQVIVSGANVLTF. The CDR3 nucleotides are TGTGCCAGTAGTCCGGCGGCACAGGTAATTGTCTCTGGGGCCAACGTCCTGACTTTC.

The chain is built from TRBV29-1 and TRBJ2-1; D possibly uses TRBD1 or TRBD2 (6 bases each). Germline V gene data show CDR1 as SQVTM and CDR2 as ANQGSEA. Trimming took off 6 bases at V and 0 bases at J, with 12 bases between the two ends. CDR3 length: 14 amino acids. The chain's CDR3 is CSVAGQSSYNEQFF. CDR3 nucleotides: TGCAGCGTCGCGGGACAAAGCTCCTACAATGAGCAGTTCTTC.

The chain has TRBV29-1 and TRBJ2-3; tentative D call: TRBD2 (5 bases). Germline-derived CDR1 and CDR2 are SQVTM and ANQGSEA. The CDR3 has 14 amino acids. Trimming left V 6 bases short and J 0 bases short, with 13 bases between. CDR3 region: CSVSGAESTDTQYF. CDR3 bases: TGCAGCGTCAGCGGAGCGGAGAGCACAGATACGCAGTATTTT.

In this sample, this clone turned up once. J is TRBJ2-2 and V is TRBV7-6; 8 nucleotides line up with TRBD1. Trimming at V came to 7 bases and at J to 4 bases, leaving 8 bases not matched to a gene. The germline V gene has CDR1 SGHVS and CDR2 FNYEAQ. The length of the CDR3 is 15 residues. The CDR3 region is CASTLGQGLTGELFF. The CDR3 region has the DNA TGTGCCAGCACCCTAGGACAGGGTCTCACCGGGGAGCTGTTTTTT.

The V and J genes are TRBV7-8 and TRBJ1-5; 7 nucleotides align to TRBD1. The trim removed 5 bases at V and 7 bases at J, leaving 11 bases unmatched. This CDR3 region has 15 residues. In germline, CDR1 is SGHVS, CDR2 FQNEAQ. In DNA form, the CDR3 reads TGTGCCAGCAGCCTTTGGACAGGCTCGGGACAGCCCCAGCATTTT. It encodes CASSLWTGSGQPQHF.

In nucleotides, the CDR3 is TGTGCCAGTAGTTCCGGGACCCGGGAGACCCAGTACTTC. It translates to CASSSGTRETQYF. This chain links TRBV19 with TRBJ2-5; either TRBD1 or TRBD2 may fit D (5 bases each). This CDR3 region has 13 residues. Trimming took off 5 bases at V and 5 bases at J, with 12 bases between the two ends. Germline V CDR1 and CDR2: LNHDA, SQIVND (reference sequence).

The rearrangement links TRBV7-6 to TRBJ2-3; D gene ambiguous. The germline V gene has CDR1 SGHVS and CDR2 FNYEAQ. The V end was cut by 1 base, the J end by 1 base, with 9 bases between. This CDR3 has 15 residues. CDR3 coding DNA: TGTGCCAGCAGCTTAGTGAGCGTCGGCACAGATACGCAGTATTTT. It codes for CASSLVSVGTDTQYF.

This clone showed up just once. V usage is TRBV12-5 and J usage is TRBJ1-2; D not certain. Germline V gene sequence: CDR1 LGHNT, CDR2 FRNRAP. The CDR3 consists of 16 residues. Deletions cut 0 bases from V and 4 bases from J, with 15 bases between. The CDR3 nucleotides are TGTGCTAGTGGTTTGGTACTGGGTAGGGAGGTCTATGGCTACACCTTC. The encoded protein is CASGLVLGREVYGYTF.

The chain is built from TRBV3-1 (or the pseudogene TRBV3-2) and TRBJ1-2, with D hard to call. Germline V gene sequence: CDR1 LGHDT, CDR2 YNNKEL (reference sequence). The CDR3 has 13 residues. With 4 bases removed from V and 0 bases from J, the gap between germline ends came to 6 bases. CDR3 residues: CASSPKANYGYTF. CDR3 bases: TGTGCCAGCAGCCCCAAGGCTAACTATGGCTACACCTTC.

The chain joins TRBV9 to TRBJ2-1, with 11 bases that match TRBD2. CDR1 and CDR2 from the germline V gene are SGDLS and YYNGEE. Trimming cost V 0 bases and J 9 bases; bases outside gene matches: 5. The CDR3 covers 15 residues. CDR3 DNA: TGTGCCAGCAGCGTAGGACTAGCGGGACAGGTTGAGCAGTTCTTC. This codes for CASSVGLAGQVEQFF.

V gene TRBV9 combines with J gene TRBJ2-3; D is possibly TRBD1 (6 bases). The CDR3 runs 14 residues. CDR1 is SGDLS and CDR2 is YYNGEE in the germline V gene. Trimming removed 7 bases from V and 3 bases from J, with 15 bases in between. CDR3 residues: CASGRTVATDTQYF. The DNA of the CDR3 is TGTGCCAGCGGAAGGACAGTAGCGACAGATACGCAGTATTTT.

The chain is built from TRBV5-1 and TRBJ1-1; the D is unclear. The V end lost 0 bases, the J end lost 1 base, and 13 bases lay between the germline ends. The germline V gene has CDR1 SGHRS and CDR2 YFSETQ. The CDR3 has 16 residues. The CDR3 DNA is TGCGCCAGCAGCTTGGCATTAGCGCGCGGGAACACTGAAGCTTTCTTT. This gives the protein CASSLALARGNTEAFF. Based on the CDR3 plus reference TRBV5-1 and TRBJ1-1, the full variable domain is KAGVTQTPRYLIKTRGQQVTLSCSPISGHRSVSWYQQTPGQGLQFLFEYFSETQRNKGNFPGRFSGRQFSNSRSEMNVSTLELGDSALYLCASSLALARGNTEAFFGQGTRLTVV.

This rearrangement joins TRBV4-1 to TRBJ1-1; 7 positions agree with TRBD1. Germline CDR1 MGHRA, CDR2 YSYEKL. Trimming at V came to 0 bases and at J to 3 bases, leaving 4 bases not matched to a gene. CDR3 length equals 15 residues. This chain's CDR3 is CASSQEVTGDTEAFF. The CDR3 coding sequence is TGCGCCAGCAGCCAAGAGGTCACAGGGGACACTGAAGCTTTCTTT.

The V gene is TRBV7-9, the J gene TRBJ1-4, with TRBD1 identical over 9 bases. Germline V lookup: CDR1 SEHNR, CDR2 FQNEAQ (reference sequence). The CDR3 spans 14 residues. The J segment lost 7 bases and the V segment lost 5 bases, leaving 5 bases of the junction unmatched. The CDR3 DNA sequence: TGTGCCAGCAGCACCGGGACAGGGTCTGAAAAACTGTTTTTT. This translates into CASSTGTGSEKLFF.